These 5 T cell receptor beta chains originate from one sample sequenced in a study of regulatory T cells in long-lasting Graves disease. Time point defined: persistent/refractory GD, antithyroid drugs over 5 years with positive TRAb. PBMCs provided the RNA from which the TCR library was made. Construction of TCR beta libraries relied on iRepertoire HTBI primers and on Arm-PCR targeting CDR3 regions. TCRdb processed the multiplex PCR reads anew with MiXCR; each CDR3 protein has one entry. The sample holds fewer than 550,000 distinct CDR3 sequences, 20% to 25% seen once. Source: peripheral blood mononuclear cells (PBMCs), taken when the disease was refractory, from a patient treated with antithyroid drugs. These receptors came from a female donor with Graves disease.

This clonotype was seen only a few times. The V and J genes are TRBV7-2 and TRBJ2-7, with 7 bases lining up with TRBD2. The CDR3 loop spans 13 amino acids. Germline-derived CDR1 and CDR2 are SGHTA and FQGNSA. V dropped 4 bases and J dropped 3; count of bases not matched to a gene: 3. The CDR3 sequence: CASSWGGLYEQYF. CDR3 DNA sequence: TGTGCCAGCAGCTGGGGGGGTCTCTACGAGCAGTACTTC.

This chain links TRBV7-2 with TRBJ1-2; D call uncertain. Germline V gives CDR1 SGHTA, CDR2 FQGNSA. The CDR3 consists of 13 residues. Trimming pared 1 base from V and 8 bases from J, leaving 11 bases between. CDR3 bases: TGTGCCAGCAGCTTAGGTCCGGAAGGGGGCTACACCTTC. Amino acid sequence: CASSLGPEGGYTF. The complete variable domain, with remaining parts taken from reference TRBV7-2 and TRBJ1-2, reads GAGVSQSPSNKVTEKGKDVELRCDPISGHTALYWYRQSLGQGLEFLIYFQGNSAPDKSGLPSDRFSAERTGGSVSTLTIQRTQQEDSAVYLCASSLGPEGGYTFGSGTRLTVV.

The chain carries TRBV9 and TRBJ2-3; D not certain. CDR1 and CDR2 from the germline V gene are SGDLS and YYNGEE. The CDR3 extends over 14 amino acids. V was clipped by 0 bases and J by 1 base, with 6 bases between them. The CDR3 DNA follows: TGTGCCAGCAGCGTAGAGGCTGGCACAGATACGCAGTATTTT. Translated: CASSVEAGTDTQYF.

This clonotype was detected only a few times. The chain couples TRBV5-5 to TRBJ2-4, with 7 bases lining up with TRBD2. Germline values: CDR1 SGHKS, CDR2 YYEKEE (reference sequence). After removal of 9 bases from V and 0 bases from J, the junction contained 3 bases not matched to a gene. The CDR3 is made up of 13 amino acids. CDR3: CAMLAEAKNIQYF. CDR3 DNA sequence: TGTGCCATGCTAGCGGAAGCCAAAAACATTCAGTACTTC.

The V call is TRBV20-1, the J call TRBJ1-5; TRBD1 might be the D (5 bases). The V gene's germline CDR1 is DFQATT and CDR2 SNEGSKA (reference sequence). Trimming pared 1 base from V and 3 bases from J, leaving 10 bases between. The CDR3 loop spans 14 amino acids. CDR3 nucleotide sequence: TGCAGTGCTAGAGGGGCAGGGCTCAATCAGCCCCAGCATTTT. Amino acid sequence: CSARGAGLNQPQHF.